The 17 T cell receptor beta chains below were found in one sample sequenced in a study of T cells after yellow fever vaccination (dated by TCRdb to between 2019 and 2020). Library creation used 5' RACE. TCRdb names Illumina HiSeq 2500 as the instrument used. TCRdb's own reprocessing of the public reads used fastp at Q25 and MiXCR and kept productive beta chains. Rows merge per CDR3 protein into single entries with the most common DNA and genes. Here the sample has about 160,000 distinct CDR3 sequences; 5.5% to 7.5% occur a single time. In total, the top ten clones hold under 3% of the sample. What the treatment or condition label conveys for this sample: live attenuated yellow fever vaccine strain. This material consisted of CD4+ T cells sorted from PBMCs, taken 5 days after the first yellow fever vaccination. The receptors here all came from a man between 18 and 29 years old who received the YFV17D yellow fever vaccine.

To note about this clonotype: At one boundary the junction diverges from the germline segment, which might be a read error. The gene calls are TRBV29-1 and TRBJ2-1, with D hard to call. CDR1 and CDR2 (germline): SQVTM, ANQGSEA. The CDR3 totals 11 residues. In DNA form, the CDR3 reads TGCAGCGTTGAAGATCTCGATAAACCATACTTC. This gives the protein CSVEDLDKPYF.

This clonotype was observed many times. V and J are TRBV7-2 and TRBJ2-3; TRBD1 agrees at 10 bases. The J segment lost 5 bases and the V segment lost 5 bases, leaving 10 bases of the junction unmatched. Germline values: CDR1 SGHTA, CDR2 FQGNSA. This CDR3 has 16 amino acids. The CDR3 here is CASSAYPGQGIDTQYF. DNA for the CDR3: TGTGCCAGCAGCGCCTATCCGGGACAGGGGATAGATACGCAGTATTTT.

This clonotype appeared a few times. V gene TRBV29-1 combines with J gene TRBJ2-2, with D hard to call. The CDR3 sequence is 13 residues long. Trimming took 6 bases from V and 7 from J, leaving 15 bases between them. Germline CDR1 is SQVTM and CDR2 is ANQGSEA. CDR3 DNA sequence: TGCAGCGTCCGCACACTCCGGATCGGGGAGCTGTTTTTT. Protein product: CSVRTLRIGELFF.

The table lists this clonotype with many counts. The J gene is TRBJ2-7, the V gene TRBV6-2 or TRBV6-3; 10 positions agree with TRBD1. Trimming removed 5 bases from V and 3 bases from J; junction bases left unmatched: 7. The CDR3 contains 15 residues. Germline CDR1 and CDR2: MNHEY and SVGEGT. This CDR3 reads CASSPIGQGVYEQYF. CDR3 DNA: TGTGCCAGCAGTCCAATTGGACAGGGGGTCTACGAGCAGTACTTC.

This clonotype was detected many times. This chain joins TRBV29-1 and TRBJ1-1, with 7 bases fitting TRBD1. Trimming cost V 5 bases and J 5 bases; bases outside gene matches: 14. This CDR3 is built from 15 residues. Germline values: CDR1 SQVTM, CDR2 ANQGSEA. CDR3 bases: TGCAGCGTTTCACCTTACACAGGGGATTTTACTGAAGCTTTCTTT. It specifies CSVSPYTGDFTEAFF. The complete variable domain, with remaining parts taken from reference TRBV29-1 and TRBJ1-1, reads SAVISQKPSRDICQRGTSLTIQCQVDSQVTMMFWYRQQPGQSLTLIATANQGSEATYESGFVIDKFPISRPNLTFSTLTVSNMSPEDSSIYLCSVSPYTGDFTEAFFGQGTRLTVV.

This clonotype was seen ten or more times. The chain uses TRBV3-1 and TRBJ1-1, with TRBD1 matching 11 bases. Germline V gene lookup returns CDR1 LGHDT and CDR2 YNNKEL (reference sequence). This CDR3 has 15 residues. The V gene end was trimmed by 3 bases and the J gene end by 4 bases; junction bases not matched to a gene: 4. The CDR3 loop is CASSHTGTGGTEAFF. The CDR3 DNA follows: TGTGCCAGCAGCCATACCGGGACAGGGGGCACTGAAGCTTTCTTT.

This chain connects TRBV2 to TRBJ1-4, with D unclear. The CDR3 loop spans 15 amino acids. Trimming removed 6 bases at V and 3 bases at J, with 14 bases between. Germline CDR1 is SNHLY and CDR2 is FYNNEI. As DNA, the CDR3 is TGTGCCAGCAGACTCAACCCTGCAGCTAATGAAAAACTGTTTTTT. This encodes CASRLNPAANEKLFF.

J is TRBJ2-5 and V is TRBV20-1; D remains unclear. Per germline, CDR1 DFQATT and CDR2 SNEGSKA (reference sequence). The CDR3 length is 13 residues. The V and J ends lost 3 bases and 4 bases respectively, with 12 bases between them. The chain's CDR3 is CSASPLARETQYF. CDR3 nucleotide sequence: TGCAGTGCTAGTCCGTTGGCTAGAGAGACCCAGTACTTC.

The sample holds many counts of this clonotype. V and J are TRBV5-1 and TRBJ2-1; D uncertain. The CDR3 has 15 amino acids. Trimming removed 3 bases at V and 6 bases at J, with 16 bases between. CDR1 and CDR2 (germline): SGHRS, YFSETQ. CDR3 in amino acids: CASSSDSSSRNEQFF. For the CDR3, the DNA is TGCGCCAGCAGCTCCGACTCCTCGTCGCGCAATGAGCAGTTCTTC.

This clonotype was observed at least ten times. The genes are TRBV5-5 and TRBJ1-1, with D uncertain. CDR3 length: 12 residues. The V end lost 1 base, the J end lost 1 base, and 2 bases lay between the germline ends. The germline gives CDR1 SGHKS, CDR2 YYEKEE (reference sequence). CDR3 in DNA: TGTGCCAGCAGCTTGCAGAACACTGAAGCTTTCTTT. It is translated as CASSLQNTEAFF.

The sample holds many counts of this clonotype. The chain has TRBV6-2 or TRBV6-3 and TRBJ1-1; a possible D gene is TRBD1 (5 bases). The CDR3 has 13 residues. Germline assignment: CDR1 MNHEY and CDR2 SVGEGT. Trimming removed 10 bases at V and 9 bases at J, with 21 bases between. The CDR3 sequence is CAIYSAGTLKAFF. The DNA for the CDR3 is TGTGCCATCTACTCGGCGGGGACTTTGAAAGCTTTCTTT.

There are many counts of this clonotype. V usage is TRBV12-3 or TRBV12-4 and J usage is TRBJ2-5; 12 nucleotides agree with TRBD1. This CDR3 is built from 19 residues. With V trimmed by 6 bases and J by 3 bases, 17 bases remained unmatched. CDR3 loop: CASSPTPGQGAGVEETQYF. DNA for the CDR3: TGTGCCAGCAGCCCCACCCCGGGACAGGGGGCAGGAGTGGAAGAGACCCAGTACTTC.

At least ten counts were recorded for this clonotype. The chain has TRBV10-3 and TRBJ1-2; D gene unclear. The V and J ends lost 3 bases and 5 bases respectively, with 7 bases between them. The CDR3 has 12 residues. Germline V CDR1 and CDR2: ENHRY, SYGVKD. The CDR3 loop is CAISDTFYGYTF. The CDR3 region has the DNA TGTGCCATCAGTGACACGTTTTATGGCTACACCTTC.

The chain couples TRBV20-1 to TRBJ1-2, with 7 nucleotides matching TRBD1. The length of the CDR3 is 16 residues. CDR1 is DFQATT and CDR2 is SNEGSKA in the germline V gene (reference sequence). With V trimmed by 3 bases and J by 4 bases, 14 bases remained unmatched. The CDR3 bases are TGCAGTGCTAGGCTAGTAGAGACAGGGAAGAGCTATGGCTACACCTTC. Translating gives CSARLVETGKSYGYTF.

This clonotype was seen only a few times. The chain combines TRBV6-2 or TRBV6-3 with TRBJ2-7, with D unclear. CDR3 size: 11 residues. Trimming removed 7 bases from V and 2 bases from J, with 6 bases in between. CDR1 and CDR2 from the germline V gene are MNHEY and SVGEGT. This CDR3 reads CASTGAYEQYF. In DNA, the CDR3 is TGTGCCAGCACCGGTGCCTACGAGCAGTACTTC.

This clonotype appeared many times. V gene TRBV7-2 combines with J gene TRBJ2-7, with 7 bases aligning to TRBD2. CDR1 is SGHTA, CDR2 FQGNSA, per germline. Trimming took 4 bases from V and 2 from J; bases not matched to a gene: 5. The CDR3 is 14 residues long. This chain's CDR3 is CASSYQTSTYEQYV. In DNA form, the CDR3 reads TGTGCCAGCAGCTACCAGACTAGCACCTACGAGCAGTACGTC.

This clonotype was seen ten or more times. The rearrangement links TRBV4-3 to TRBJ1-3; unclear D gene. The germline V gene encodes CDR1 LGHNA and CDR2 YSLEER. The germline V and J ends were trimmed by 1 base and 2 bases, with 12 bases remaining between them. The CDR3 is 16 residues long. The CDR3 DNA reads TGCGCCAGCAGCCAAGGCCCTGGACTTACTGGAAACACCATATATTTT. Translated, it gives CASSQGPGLTGNTIYF.